This TCR beta chain was sequenced for a study of blood T cell repertoires in COVID-19. Looking at the study overall: There were acute and convalescent COVID-19 samples, and they came from the United States, Italy and Spain. PBMCs, B-cell-depleted T cells, or T cells provided the cDNA or gDNA that made up the material.

This clone has more than one count but fewer than ten. As handled by the study authors: Amplifying reference gene primers gave estimates of nucleated cell counts. Repertoires were generated with immunoSEQ multiplex PCR, while TCRdb's copy carries only in-frame clones and drops some. The V and J calls and clone size were taken over from that table, and D and trimming were inferred from the DNA. This table has approximately 97,000 clones, 85% appearing once. Material: peripheral blood. This receptor was identified in a man at least 80 years old with acute or convalescent COVID-19.

The CDR3 region is CASSSDRLRYEQYF. The CDR3 bases are TGTGCCAGCAGCTCAGACAGACTTAGGTACGAGCAGTACTTC. The chain has TRBV13 and TRBJ2-7; weak D call: TRBD1 (5 bases). There are 14 residues in the CDR3. V dropped 4 bases and J dropped 4 bases, with 14 bases sitting between them. The germline V gene encodes CDR1 PRHDT and CDR2 FYEKMQ (reference sequence).